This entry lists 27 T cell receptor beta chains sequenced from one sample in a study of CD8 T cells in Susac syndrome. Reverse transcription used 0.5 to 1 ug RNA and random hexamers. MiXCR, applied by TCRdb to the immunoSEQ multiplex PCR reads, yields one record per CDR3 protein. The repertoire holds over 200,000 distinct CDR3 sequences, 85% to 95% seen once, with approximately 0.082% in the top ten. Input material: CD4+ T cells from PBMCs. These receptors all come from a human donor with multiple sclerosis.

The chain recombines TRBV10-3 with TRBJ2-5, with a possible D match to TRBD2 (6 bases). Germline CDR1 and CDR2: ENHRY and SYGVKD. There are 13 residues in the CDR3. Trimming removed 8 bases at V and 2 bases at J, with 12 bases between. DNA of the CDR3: TGTGCCATCGGGGGGACTGATCAAGAGACCCAGTACTTC. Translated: CAIGGTDQETQYF.

The CDR3 here is CAISGRDSTDTQYF. In DNA form, the CDR3 reads TGTGCCATCAGTGGGAGGGACAGCACAGATACGCAGTATTTT. The V gene is TRBV10-3, the J gene TRBJ2-3; D may be TRBD2 (6 bases). CDR3 length: 14 residues. Germline V gene lookup returns CDR1 ENHRY and CDR2 SYGVKD. The V and J ends lost 4 bases and 0 bases respectively, with 8 bases between them.

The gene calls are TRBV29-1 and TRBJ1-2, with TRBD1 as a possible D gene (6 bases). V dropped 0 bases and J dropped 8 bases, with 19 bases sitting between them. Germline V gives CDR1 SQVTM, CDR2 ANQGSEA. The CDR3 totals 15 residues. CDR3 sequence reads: CSVEDLVQGLRGYTF. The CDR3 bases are TGCAGCGTTGAAGATCTTGTACAGGGCTTACGAGGCTACACCTTC. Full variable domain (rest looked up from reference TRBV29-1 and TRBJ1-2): SAVISQKPSRDICQRGTSLTIQCQVDSQVTMMFWYRQQPGQSLTLIATANQGSEATYESGFVIDKFPISRPNLTFSTLTVSNMSPEDSSIYLCSVEDLVQGLRGYTFGSGTRLTVV.

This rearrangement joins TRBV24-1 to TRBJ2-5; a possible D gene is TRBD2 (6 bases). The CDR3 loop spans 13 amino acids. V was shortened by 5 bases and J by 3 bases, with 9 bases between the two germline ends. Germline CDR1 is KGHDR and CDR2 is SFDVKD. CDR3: CATSGGGKETQYF. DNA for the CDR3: TGTGCCACCAGTGGTGGAGGGAAAGAGACCCAGTACTTC.

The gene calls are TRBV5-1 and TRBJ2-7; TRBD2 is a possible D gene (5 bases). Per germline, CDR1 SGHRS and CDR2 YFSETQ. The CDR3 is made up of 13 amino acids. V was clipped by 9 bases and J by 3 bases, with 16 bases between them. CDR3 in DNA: TGCGCCATCCCGAAGAGGGTCCTCTACGAGCAGTACGTC. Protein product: CAIPKRVLYEQYV.

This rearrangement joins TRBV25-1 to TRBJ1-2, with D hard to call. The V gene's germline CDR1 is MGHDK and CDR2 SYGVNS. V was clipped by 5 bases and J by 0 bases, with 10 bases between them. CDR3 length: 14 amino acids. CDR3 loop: CASSQAGPNYGYTF. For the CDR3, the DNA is TGTGCCAGCAGTCAGGCTGGACCTAACTATGGCTACACCTTC.

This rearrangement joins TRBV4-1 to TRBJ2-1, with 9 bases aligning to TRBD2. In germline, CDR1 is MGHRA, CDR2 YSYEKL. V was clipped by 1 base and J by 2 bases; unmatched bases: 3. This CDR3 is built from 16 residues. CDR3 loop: CASSQAGGGAYNEQFF. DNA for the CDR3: TGCGCCAGCAGCCAAGCGGGCGGGGGGGCCTACAATGAGCAGTTCTTC.

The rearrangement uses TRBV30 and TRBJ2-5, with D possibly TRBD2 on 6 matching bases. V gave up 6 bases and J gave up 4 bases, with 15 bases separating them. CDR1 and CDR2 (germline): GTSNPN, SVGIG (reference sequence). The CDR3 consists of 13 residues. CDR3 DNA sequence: TGTGCCTGCACTAACCGGGGGAGAGAGACCCAGTACTTC. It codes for CACTNRGRETQYF.

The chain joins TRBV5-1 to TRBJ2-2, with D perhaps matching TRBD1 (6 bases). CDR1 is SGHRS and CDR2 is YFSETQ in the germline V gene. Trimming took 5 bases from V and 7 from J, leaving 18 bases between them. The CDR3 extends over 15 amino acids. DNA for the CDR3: TGCGCCAGCAGGCGGAATCCACAGGGACACGGGGAGCTGTTTTTT. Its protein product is CASRRNPQGHGELFF.

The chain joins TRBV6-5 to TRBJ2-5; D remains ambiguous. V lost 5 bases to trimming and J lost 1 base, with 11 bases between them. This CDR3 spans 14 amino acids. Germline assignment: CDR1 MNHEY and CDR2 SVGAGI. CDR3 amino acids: CASSVHQIQETQYF. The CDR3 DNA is TGTGCCAGCAGTGTACACCAGATCCAAGAGACCCAGTACTTC.

The CDR3 sequence is CSALLSGGLHEQFF. CDR3 DNA sequence: TGCAGTGCTCTGCTTAGCGGGGGGCTTCATGAGCAGTTCTTC. The chain couples TRBV20-1 to TRBJ2-1; 10 bases line up with TRBD2. This CDR3 has 14 residues. V was clipped by 5 bases and J by 8 bases; unmatched bases: 9. CDR1 is DFQATT, CDR2 SNEGSKA, per germline (reference sequence).

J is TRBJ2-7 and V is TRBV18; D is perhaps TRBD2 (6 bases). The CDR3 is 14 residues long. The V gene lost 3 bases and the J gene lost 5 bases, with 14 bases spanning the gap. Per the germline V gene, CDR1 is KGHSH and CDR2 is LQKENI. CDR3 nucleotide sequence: TGTGCCAGCTCACCGACGAGGGGAGGAAACGAGCAGTACTTC. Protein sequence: CASSPTRGGNEQYF.

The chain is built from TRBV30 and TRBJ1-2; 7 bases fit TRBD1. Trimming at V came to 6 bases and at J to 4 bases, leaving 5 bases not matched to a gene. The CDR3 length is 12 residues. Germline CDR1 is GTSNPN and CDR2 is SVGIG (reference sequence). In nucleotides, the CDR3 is TGTGCCTGCAGCCGGGACAGCTATGGCTACACCTTC. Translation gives CACSRDSYGYTF.

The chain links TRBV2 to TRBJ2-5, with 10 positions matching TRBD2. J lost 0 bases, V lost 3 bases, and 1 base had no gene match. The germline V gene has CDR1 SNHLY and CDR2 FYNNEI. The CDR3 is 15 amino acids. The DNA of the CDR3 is TGTGCCAGCAGTGATAGCGGGGGGTACCAAGAGACCCAGTACTTC. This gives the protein CASSDSGGYQETQYF.

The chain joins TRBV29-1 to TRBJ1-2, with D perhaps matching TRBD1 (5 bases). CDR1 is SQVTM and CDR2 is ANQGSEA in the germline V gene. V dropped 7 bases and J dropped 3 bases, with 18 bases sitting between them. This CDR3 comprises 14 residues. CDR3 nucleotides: TGCAGCGCCAAGGAGAGCGGGGCGGACTATGGCTACACCTTC. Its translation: CSAKESGADYGYTF. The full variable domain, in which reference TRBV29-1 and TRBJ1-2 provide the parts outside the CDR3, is SAVISQKPSRDICQRGTSLTIQCQVDSQVTMMFWYRQQPGQSLTLIATANQGSEATYESGFVIDKFPISRPNLTFSTLTVSNMSPEDSSIYLCSAKESGADYGYTFGSGTRLTVV.

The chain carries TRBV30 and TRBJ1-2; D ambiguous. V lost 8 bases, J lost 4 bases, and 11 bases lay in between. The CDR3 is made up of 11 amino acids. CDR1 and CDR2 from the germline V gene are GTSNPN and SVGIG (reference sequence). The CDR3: CAGPGTYGYTF. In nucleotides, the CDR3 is TGTGCCGGCCCGGGCACCTATGGCTACACCTTC.

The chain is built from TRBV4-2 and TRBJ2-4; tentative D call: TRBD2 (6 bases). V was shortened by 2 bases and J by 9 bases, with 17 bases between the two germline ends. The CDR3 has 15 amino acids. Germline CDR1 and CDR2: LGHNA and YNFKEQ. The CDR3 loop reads CASSQLGTRAGIQYF. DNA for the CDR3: TGTGCCAGCAGCCAACTCGGGACTCGGGCTGGCATTCAGTACTTC.

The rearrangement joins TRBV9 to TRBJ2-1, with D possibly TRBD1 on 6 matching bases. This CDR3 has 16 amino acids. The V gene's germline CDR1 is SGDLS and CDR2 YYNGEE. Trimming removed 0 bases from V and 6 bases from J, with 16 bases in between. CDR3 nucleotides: TGTGCCAGCAGCGTAGGAGGGACAACCAACCTCAATGAGCAGTTCTTC. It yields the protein CASSVGGTTNLNEQFF.

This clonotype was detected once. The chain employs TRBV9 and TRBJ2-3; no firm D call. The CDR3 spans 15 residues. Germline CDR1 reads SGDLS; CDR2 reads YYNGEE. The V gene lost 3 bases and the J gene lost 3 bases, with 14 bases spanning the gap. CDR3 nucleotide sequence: TGTGCCAGCAGCGCGGACGGCAGGCAAACAGATACGCAGTATTTT. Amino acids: CASSADGRQTDTQYF.

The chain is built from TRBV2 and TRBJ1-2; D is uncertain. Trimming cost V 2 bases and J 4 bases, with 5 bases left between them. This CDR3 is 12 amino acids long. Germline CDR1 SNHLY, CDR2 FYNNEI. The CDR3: CASSETSYGYTF. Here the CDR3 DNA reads TGTGCCAGCAGTGAAACATCCTATGGCTACACCTTC.

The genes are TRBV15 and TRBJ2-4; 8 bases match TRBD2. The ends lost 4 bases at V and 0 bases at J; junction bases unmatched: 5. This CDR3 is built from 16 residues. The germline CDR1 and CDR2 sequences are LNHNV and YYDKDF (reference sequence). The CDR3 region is CATSTIAGLAKNIQYF. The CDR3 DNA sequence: TGTGCCACCAGCACTATAGCGGGGTTAGCCAAAAACATTCAGTACTTC.

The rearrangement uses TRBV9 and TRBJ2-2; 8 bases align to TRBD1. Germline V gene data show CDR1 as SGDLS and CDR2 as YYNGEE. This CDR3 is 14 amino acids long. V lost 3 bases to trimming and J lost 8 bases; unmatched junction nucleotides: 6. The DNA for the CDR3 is TGTGCCAGCAGCGATCGGACAGGGCAAGGGGAGCTGTTTTTT. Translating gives CASSDRTGQGELFF.

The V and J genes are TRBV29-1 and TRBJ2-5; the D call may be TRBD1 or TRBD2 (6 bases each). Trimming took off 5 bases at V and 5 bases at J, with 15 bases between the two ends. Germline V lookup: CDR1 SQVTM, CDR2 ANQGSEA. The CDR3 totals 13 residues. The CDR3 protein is CSVRGPRGETQYF. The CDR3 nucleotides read TGCAGCGTTCGGGGGCCTAGGGGGGAGACCCAGTACTTC.

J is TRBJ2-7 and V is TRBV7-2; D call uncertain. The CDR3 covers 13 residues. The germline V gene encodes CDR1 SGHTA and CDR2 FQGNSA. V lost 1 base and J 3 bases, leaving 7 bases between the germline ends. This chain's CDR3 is CASSLVHSYEQYV. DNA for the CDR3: TGTGCCAGCAGCTTAGTTCACAGCTACGAGCAGTACGTC.

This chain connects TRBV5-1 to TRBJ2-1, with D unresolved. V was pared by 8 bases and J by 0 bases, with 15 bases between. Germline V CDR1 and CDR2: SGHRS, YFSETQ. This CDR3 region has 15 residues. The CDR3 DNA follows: TGCGCCAGTCAGCCGGACGGCCCCTCCTACAATGAGCAGTTCTTC. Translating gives CASQPDGPSYNEQFF.

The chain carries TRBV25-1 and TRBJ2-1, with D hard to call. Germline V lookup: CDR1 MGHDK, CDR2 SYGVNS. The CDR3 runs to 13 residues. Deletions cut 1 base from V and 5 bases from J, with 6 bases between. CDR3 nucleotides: TGTGCCAGCAGTGAATTTTGGGACAATGAGCAGTTCTTC. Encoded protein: CASSEFWDNEQFF.

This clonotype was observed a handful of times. The CDR3 reads CASSLQGDTEAFF. CDR3 DNA: TGTGCCAGCAGTTTACAGGGCGACACTGAAGCTTTCTTT. The chain employs TRBV12-3 or TRBV12-4 and TRBJ1-1, with D perhaps TRBD1 (5 bases). V lost 2 bases to trimming and J lost 3 bases, with 7 bases between them. The CDR3 contains 13 residues.